The 30 T cell receptor beta chains below all came from one sample that was sequenced in a study of cytomegalovirus exposure and HLA in healthy donors. The PCR made use of 60 Vbeta and 13 Jbeta primers. TCRdb's copy holds only in-frame clones and misses some; the assay was immunoSEQ multiplex PCR. The sample lists over 90,000 clones; 50% to 70% were seen once. The source material was PBMCs. These TCRs come from a human donor in good health.

This chain links TRBV27 with TRBJ1-2; D ambiguous. The CDR3 covers 14 residues. The germline CDR1 and CDR2 sequences are MNHEY and SMNVEV (reference sequence). The V and J ends lost 0 bases and 8 bases respectively, with 13 bases between them. CDR3 sequence (DNA): TGTGCCAGCAGTTTATCGGGTCAGAGGATGGGCTACACCTTC. It translates to CASSLSGQRMGYTF.

The chain carries TRBV5-4 and TRBJ2-5; possibly TRBD2 for D (5 bases). V gave up 5 bases and J gave up 2 bases, with 10 bases separating them. CDR1 and CDR2 (germline): SGHNT, YYREEE (reference sequence). The CDR3 is 13 amino acids. The CDR3 DNA reads TGTGCCAGCAGGGCGGGCCGGCAAGAGACCCAGTACTTC. Its translation is CASRAGRQETQYF.

The gene calls are TRBV18 and TRBJ2-5, with D unresolved. V was clipped by 0 bases and J by 1 base, with 9 bases between them. The V gene's germline CDR1 is KGHSH and CDR2 LQKENI. The CDR3 spans 15 residues. Here the CDR3 DNA reads TGTGCCAGCTCACCACCTAACAGAGTCCAAGAGACCCAGTACTTC. This codes for CASSPPNRVQETQYF.

The V call is TRBV19, the J call TRBJ2-1, with D possibly being TRBD2 (5 bases). Germline V gene sequence: CDR1 LNHDA, CDR2 SQIVND (reference sequence). The CDR3 totals 13 residues. The V end was cut by 6 bases, the J end by 10 bases, with 16 bases between. The CDR3: CASRRSGGTEQFF. The CDR3 DNA sequence: TGTGCCAGTAGGCGGAGCGGCGGAACAGAGCAGTTCTTC.

The V call is TRBV25-1, the J call TRBJ2-7; maybe TRBD2 (5 bases). In germline, CDR1 is MGHDK, CDR2 SYGVNS. The CDR3 loop spans 16 amino acids. V gave up 4 bases and J gave up 3 bases, with 19 bases separating them. The CDR3 DNA reads as TGTGCCAGCAGTGGGACGAGTGGCGGGCAAAACTACGAGCAGTACTTC. This encodes CASSGTSGGQNYEQYF.

The gene calls are TRBV2 and TRBJ2-5; 11 bases fit TRBD1. CDR3 length: 16 amino acids. CDR1 is SNHLY, CDR2 FYNNEI, per germline. V lost 5 bases to trimming and J lost 2 bases; unmatched junction nucleotides: 7. The CDR3 reads CASSPGTGGLQETQYF. The CDR3 region has the DNA TGTGCCAGCAGTCCCGGGACAGGGGGGCTTCAAGAGACCCAGTACTTC.

This chain joins TRBV23-1 and TRBJ2-7, with D perhaps TRBD2 (5 bases). TRBV23-1 is assigned to the ORF class and has an uncertain function. The CDR3 is 15 residues long. The V end was cut by 8 bases, the J end by 6 bases, with 23 bases between. The CDR3 sequence is CASFSHPVGVCEQYF. The DNA of the CDR3 is TGCGCCAGCTTCTCTCACCCGGTGGGAGTATGCGAGCAGTACTTC.

CDR3 region: CASNHLGNEQFF. The CDR3 DNA is TGTGCCAGTAATCATCTAGGCAATGAGCAGTTCTTC. The chain combines TRBV19 with TRBJ2-1, with D uncertain. The CDR3 is 12 residues long. V was clipped by 7 bases and J by 6 bases, with 10 bases between them. The germline V gene has CDR1 LNHDA and CDR2 SQIVND (reference sequence).

This chain links TRBV5-1 with TRBJ2-7; possible D gene TRBD2, 6 bases. CDR3 length: 14 amino acids. From germline, CDR1 is SGHRS and CDR2 YFSETQ. Trimming stripped 0 bases from V and 0 bases from J, with 7 bases between. The CDR3 region is CASSLGLDSYEQYF. The CDR3 region has the DNA TGCGCCAGCAGCTTGGGACTAGACTCCTACGAGCAGTACTTC.

This clone showed up just a few times. The V gene is TRBV2, the J gene TRBJ2-6; weak D call: TRBD1 (6 bases). V lost 8 bases and J lost 2, with 19 bases in between. The CDR3 consists of 17 residues. Germline V gene data show CDR1 as SNHLY and CDR2 as FYNNEI. In DNA, the CDR3 is TGTGCCAGCGGTGGTGAGGGGGTAAATCCTGGGGCCAACGTCCTGACTTTC. Protein product: CASGGEGVNPGANVLTF.

The J gene is TRBJ1-1, the V gene TRBV28; 8 bases align to TRBD1. J gave up 5 bases and V 4 bases, and 12 bases lay outside the gene matches. This CDR3 is 16 amino acids long. Germline-derived CDR1 and CDR2 are MDHEN and SYDVKM. The CDR3 region is CASSSPATGDLTEAFF. The CDR3, as DNA: TGTGCCAGCAGTTCGCCGGCGACAGGGGATTTGACTGAAGCTTTCTTT.

The V gene is TRBV9, the J gene TRBJ1-2; 9 nucleotides line up with TRBD1. The germline CDR1 and CDR2 sequences are SGDLS and YYNGEE. After removal of 4 bases from V and 2 bases from J, the junction contained 3 bases not matched to a gene. CDR3 length: 14 residues. The CDR3 protein is CASSLDRGNYGYTF. DNA for the CDR3: TGTGCCAGCAGCTTAGACAGGGGGAACTATGGCTACACCTTC.

V and J are TRBV28 and TRBJ2-3; 9 bases align to TRBD2. Germline V gene sequence: CDR1 MDHEN, CDR2 SYDVKM. The J segment lost 2 bases and the V segment lost 5 bases, leaving 8 bases of the junction unmatched. This CDR3 contains 16 residues. CDR3 nucleotides: TGTGCCAGCAGTCGGAGCGGGAGGCAAAACACAGATACGCAGTATTTT. It translates to CASSRSGRQNTDTQYF.

This clone ranks as medium-sized. The chain is built from TRBV5-6 and TRBJ2-3; tentatively, D is TRBD2 (6 bases). CDR1 is SGHDT, CDR2 YYEEEE, per germline. Trimming took off 4 bases at V and 6 bases at J, with 15 bases between the two ends. The CDR3 is 14 amino acids. The CDR3: CASSTGELRDTQYF. The DNA of the CDR3 is TGTGCCAGCAGCACGGGGGAGTTGCGGGATACGCAGTATTTT.

V is TRBV13 and J is TRBJ2-5, with D possibly being TRBD1 (5 bases). CDR3 length equals 14 residues. V shed 5 bases and J shed 5 bases, with 15 bases lying between them. The germline gives CDR1 PRHDT, CDR2 FYEKMQ (reference sequence). DNA for the CDR3: TGTGCCAGCAGCCCGCAGGGATTGGGGGAGACCCAGTACTTC. Amino acids: CASSPQGLGETQYF.

This chain links TRBV6-5 with TRBJ2-7, with a possible D match to TRBD1 (5 bases). The V end was cut by 0 bases, the J end by 3 bases, with 9 bases between. Germline V gene lookup returns CDR1 MNHEY and CDR2 SVGAGI. The CDR3 sequence is 14 residues long. In DNA, the CDR3 is TGTGCCAGCAGTTACTCAAAGGGGAACTACGAGCAGTACTTC. Translated: CASSYSKGNYEQYF.

This clone occurred a few times. The V gene is TRBV7-3, the J gene TRBJ2-2; D is possibly TRBD1 (5 bases). In germline, CDR1 is SGHTA, CDR2 FQGTGA. Trimming removed 6 bases from V and 3 bases from J, with 11 bases in between. This CDR3 is 14 amino acids long. CDR3 sequence reads: CASRSRGDTGELFF. The CDR3 DNA reads as TGTGCCAGCAGGTCAAGGGGCGACACCGGGGAGCTGTTTTTT.

The chain joins TRBV27 to TRBJ1-2; D gene unclear. The CDR3 has 13 residues. V was trimmed by 5 bases and J by 2 bases, leaving 9 bases between them. The V gene's germline CDR1 is MNHEY and CDR2 SMNVEV (reference sequence). The CDR3 here is CASSPTPNYGYTF. DNA for the CDR3: TGTGCCAGCAGTCCGACACCGAACTATGGCTACACCTTC.

This clone was seen just once. The chain combines TRBV11-2 with TRBJ1-3; 7 positions agree with TRBD1. CDR1 SGHAT and CDR2 FQNNGV come from the germline V gene. The trim removed 5 bases at V and 2 bases at J, leaving 6 bases unmatched. CDR3 length equals 15 residues. This chain's CDR3 is CASSIQGVAGNTIYF. In DNA form, the CDR3 reads TGTGCCAGCAGCATCCAGGGGGTCGCTGGAAACACCATATATTTT.

This sequence joins TRBV7-2 and TRBJ1-3; weak D call: TRBD1 (5 bases). The germline V and J ends were trimmed by 5 bases and 4 bases, with 18 bases remaining between them. CDR1 and CDR2 (germline): SGHTA, FQGNSA. The CDR3 sequence is 16 residues long. The CDR3 DNA reads as TGTGCCAGCAGCCCCCCGCGGGGGGTGTTAGGAAACACCATATATTTT. It translates to CASSPPRGVLGNTIYF.

The chain links TRBV15 to TRBJ2-5, with D perhaps matching TRBD2 (5 bases). Germline values: CDR1 LNHNV, CDR2 YYDKDF (reference sequence). Trimming removed 0 bases from V and 5 bases from J, with 10 bases in between. CDR3 size: 14 residues. CDR3 region: CATSRDRGMETQYF. The CDR3 region has the DNA TGTGCCACCAGCAGAGATCGGGGTATGGAGACCCAGTACTTC.

The chain uses TRBV4-1 and TRBJ2-1; 7 bases match TRBD2. Per germline, CDR1 MGHRA and CDR2 YSYEKL. V dropped 4 bases and J dropped 8; count of bases not matched to a gene: 8. The CDR3 loop spans 14 amino acids. The CDR3 protein is CASSPLGGIYEQFF. The DNA for the CDR3 is TGCGCCAGCAGCCCCCTCGGGGGGATCTATGAGCAGTTCTTC.

V usage is TRBV10-3 and J usage is TRBJ2-2; TRBD2 aligns across 11 bases. This CDR3 contains 15 residues. V was clipped by 5 bases and J by 3 bases; unmatched bases: 2. CDR1 and CDR2 (germline): ENHRY, SYGVKD. The CDR3 protein is CAISPGLADTGELFF. For the CDR3, the DNA is TGTGCCATCAGTCCGGGACTAGCGGACACCGGGGAGCTGTTTTTT.

This chain links TRBV30 with TRBJ2-5; 11 bases are a match to TRBD2. Germline-derived CDR1 and CDR2 are GTSNPN and SVGIG (reference sequence). The CDR3 spans 16 residues. Trimming at V came to 3 bases and at J to 0 bases, leaving 6 bases not matched to a gene. The DNA of the CDR3 is TGTGCCTGGAGCTTTCAGACTAGCGGGAACCAAGAGACCCAGTACTTC. As protein: CAWSFQTSGNQETQYF.

The sample holds a few counts of this clone. The chain joins TRBV5-4 to TRBJ2-1, with 11 bases aligning to TRBD2. The CDR3 is 16 residues long. J gave up 8 bases and V 0 bases, and 7 bases lay outside the gene matches. Germline V gives CDR1 SGHNT, CDR2 YYREEE (reference sequence). CDR3 sequence (DNA): TGTGCCAGCAGCTTGGAGGTACTAGCGGGAGAAGATGAGCAGTTCTTC. This encodes CASSLEVLAGEDEQFF.

This rearrangement joins TRBV5-1 to TRBJ2-5; 11 positions match TRBD2. The J call may be faulty, since TRBJ2-7 better matches the DNA end. The CDR3 totals 16 residues. Germline CDR1 SGHRS, CDR2 YFSETQ. DNA of the CDR3: TGCGCCAGCAGCTTGAGAACTAGCGGGAGCTCCTACGAGCAGTACTTC. Translating gives CASSLRTSGSSYEQYF.

The chain uses TRBV2 and TRBJ2-4; 7 bases align to TRBD2. The CDR3 sequence is 16 residues long. The J segment lost 5 bases and the V segment lost 0 bases, leaving 7 bases of the junction unmatched. In germline, CDR1 is SNHLY, CDR2 FYNNEI. In DNA, the CDR3 is TGTGCCAGCAGTGAAGCGGGGTCAGGGAGGGAAAACATTCAGTACTTC. It yields the protein CASSEAGSGRENIQYF. Using reference TRBV2 and TRBJ2-4 for the parts outside the CDR3, the full variable domain is EPEVTQTPSHQVTQMGQEVILRCVPISNHLYFYWYRQILGQKVEFLVSFYNNEISEKSEIFDDQFSVERPDGSNFTLKIRSTKLEDSAMYFCASSEAGSGRENIQYFGAGTRLSVL.

The rearrangement uses TRBV29-1 and TRBJ1-1; 7 bases align to TRBD1. Germline trimming cut 6 bases from V and 0 bases from J; bases unmatched to any gene: 4. CDR1 is SQVTM and CDR2 is ANQGSEA in the germline V gene. The CDR3 is 13 amino acids. The CDR3 DNA reads TGCAGCGTGAACAGGGGAATGAACACTGAAGCTTTCTTT. The encoded protein is CSVNRGMNTEAFF.

This clone was detected once. J is TRBJ2-1 and V is TRBV2; no clear D gene. This CDR3 region has 13 residues. Trimming removed 5 bases at V and 2 bases at J, with 7 bases between. The germline V gene has CDR1 SNHLY and CDR2 FYNNEI. For the CDR3, the DNA is TGTGCCAGCAGTCTCTACCCCTACAATGAGCAGTTCTTC. Its protein product is CASSLYPYNEQFF.

V and J are TRBV28 and TRBJ2-3; perhaps TRBD2 as D (7 bases). The germline V gene encodes CDR1 MDHEN and CDR2 SYDVKM. This CDR3 has 16 residues. The V gene lost 0 bases and the J gene lost 1 base, with 11 bases spanning the gap. For the CDR3, the DNA is TGTGCCAGCAGTTTATGGGGGAGGGGGGGCACAGATACGCAGTATTTT. This encodes CASSLWGRGGTDTQYF.